Listed below are T cell receptor beta chains from one sample, sequenced in a study of shared clonotypes between healthy human individuals. Repertoires were generated with immunoSEQ multiplex PCR, while TCRdb's copy carries only in-frame clones and drops some. Of around 1,900,000 clones listed, over 85% are singletons. Material for sequencing was naive CD8+ T cells from PBMCs. The receptor source for this set is a man aged 18 to 30 in good health. Some clones in this sample may be carry-over from other donors' samples. CDR3s include the opening cysteine and the closing phenylalanine or tryptophan. The D gene is left open where the match is weak.

V gene	J gene	D gene	CDR3 protein	CDR3 DNA
TRBV27	TRBJ2-1	.	CASSFPGVGNEQFF	TGTGCCAGCAGTTTCCCGGGAGTAGGGAATGAGCAGTTCTTC
TRBV6-4	TRBJ2-3	TRBD2	CASSPGTSGDTQYF	TGTGCCAGCAGCCCCGGGACTAGCGGAGATACGCAGTATTTT
TRBV7-6	TRBJ1-2	.	CASSYPLGTSEGGYTF	TGTGCCAGCAGCTACCCGCTTGGGACCTCCGAAGGGGGCTACACCTTC
TRBV4-1	TRBJ1-5	.	CASSQDWDSNQPQHF	TGCGCCAGCAGCCAAGATTGGGACAGCAATCAGCCCCAGCATTTT
TRBV5-6	TRBJ2-7	TRBD1	CASSLVGQIYEQYF	TGTGCCAGCAGCTTGGTGGGACAGATCTACGAGCAGTACTTC
TRBV4-3	TRBJ2-5	.	CASSQGRGLQETQYF	TGCGCCAGCAGCCAAGGCAGGGGCCTCCAAGAGACCCAGTACTTC
TRBV28	TRBJ2-5	.	CASSSSLIAEPRAETQYF	TGTGCCAGCAGTAGTTCCCTTATAGCGGAGCCGAGGGCGGAGACCCAGTACTTC
TRBV7-6	TRBJ2-3	.	CASSLGSGHLTDTQYF	TGTGCCAGCAGCTTAGGTTCAGGACACCTCACAGATACGCAGTATTTT
TRBV6-5	TRBJ1-2	.	CASSYGGYGYTF	TGTGCCAGCAGTTACGGGGGCTATGGCTACACCTTC
TRBV19	TRBJ2-1	TRBD2	CASSIGGAPYNEQFF	TGTGCCAGTAGTATCGGGGGGGCACCCTACAATGAGCAGTTCTTC
TRBV25-1	TRBJ1-1	TRBD1	CASSGTGVWTEAFF	TGTGCCAGCAGTGGGACAGGGGTTTGGACTGAAGCTTTCTTT